This TCR beta chain was captured by sequencing in a study of technical replicates of blood from a few donors. The assay was immunoSEQ multiplex PCR, and TCRdb's table has in-frame clones only and misses some. The table shows approximately 87,000 clones, with 91% occurring only once. CDR3 size: 16 residues. Trimming pared 1 base from V and 1 base from J, leaving 11 bases between. Germline V gene data show CDR1 as MNHEY and CDR2 as SMNVEV (reference sequence). The clonotype comes from a human donor in good health. Some clones in this sample may be carry-over from other donors' samples. Sequencing input: T cells isolated from PBMCs. V is TRBV27 and J is TRBJ2-1, with D possibly matching TRBD2 (6 bases). The CDR3 is CASSLFPSGSYNEQFF. The CDR3 region has the DNA TGTGCCAGCAGTTTATTCCCCAGCGGGTCCTACAATGAGCAGTTCTTC.